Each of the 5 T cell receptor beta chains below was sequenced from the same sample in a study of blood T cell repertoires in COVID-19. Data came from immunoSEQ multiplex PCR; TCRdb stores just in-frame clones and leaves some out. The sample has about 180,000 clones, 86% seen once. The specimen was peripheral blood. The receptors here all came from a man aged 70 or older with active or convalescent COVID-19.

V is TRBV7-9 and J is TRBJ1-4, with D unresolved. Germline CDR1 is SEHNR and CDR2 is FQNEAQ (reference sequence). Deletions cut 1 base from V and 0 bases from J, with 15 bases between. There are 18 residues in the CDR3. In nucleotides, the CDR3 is TGTGCCAGCAGCTTAGGGACCAAGGGAGGCCCAACTAATGAAAAACTGTTTTTT. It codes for CASSLGTKGGPTNEKLFF.

The CDR3 DNA reads as TGCGCCAGCAGCCAAGAAGCGTACAACCTTTCACCCCTCCACTTT. Its protein is CASSQEAYNLSPLHF. This sequence joins TRBV4-3 and TRBJ1-6; D uncertain. There are 15 residues in the CDR3. In germline, CDR1 is LGHNA, CDR2 YSLEER. V lost 0 bases and J 9 bases, leaving 12 bases between the germline ends.

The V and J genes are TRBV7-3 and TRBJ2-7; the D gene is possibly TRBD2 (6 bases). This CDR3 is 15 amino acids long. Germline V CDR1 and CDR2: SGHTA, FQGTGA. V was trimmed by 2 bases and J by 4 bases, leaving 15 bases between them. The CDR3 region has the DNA TGTGCCAGCAGCTTACTTGCCGGGAGAGGATACGAGCAGTACTTC. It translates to CASSLLAGRGYEQYF.

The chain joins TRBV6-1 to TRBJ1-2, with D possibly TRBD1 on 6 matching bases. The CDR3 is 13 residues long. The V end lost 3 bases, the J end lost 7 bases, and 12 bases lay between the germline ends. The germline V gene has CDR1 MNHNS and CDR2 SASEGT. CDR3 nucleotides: TGTGCCAGCAGTGACAGGGGTCCGGGTGGCTACACCTTC. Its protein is CASSDRGPGGYTF.

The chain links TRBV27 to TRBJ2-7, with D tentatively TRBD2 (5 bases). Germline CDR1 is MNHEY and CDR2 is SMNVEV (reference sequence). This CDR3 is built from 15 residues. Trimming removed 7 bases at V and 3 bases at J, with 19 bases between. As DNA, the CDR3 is TGTGCCAGCACCCTCCGCAGCGGAACGATCTACGAGCAGTACTTC. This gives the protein CASTLRSGTIYEQYF.